Presented here are 13 T cell receptor beta chains from one specimen sequenced in a study of graft-versus-host responses after intestinal transplantation. Profiling relied on immunoSEQ multiplex PCR, and the TCRdb table lists in-frame clones only, not all of them. The sample contains about 130,000 clones, 85% to 95% of which appear only once. No antigen is known for these receptors. The sequenced sample was unstimulated CD4+ T cells sorted from spleen or lymph node cells, obtained before intestinal transplant. The origin of the receptors is a human donor who received an intestinal transplant.

The chain employs TRBV10-2 and TRBJ2-5; a possible D gene is TRBD2 (5 bases). This CDR3 is 14 amino acids long. Germline CDR1 and CDR2: WSHSY and SAAADI. The V end lost 6 bases, the J end lost 1 base, and 12 bases lay between the germline ends. The CDR3: CASSHRDFQETQYF. CDR3 DNA: TGCGCCAGCAGCCATCGGGATTTCCAAGAGACCCAGTACTTC.

This chain connects TRBV18 to TRBJ1-2; 8 bases agree with TRBD1. V lost 3 bases to trimming and J lost 6 bases; unmatched junction nucleotides: 9. Germline values: CDR1 KGHSH, CDR2 LQKENI. There are 15 residues in the CDR3. The CDR3 DNA reads as TGTGCCAGCTCACCCTTGGACAGGGTCATAGATGGCTACACCTTC. Translated: CASSPLDRVIDGYTF. Using reference TRBV18 and TRBJ1-2 for the parts outside the CDR3, the full variable domain is NAGVMQNPRHLVRRRGQEARLRCSPMKGHSHVYWYRQLPEEGLKFMVYLQKENIIDESGMPKERFSAEFPKEGPSILRIQQVVRGDSAAYFCASSPLDRVIDGYTFGSGTRLTVV.

This chain uses TRBV10-3 with TRBJ1-4, with D perhaps TRBD1 (5 bases). This CDR3 contains 14 residues. Trimming took 0 bases from V and 3 from J, leaving 5 bases between them. Germline V gene sequence: CDR1 ENHRY, CDR2 SYGVKD. CDR3 region: CAISESGPNEKLFF. In DNA form, the CDR3 reads TGTGCCATCAGTGAGTCGGGACCTAATGAAAAACTGTTTTTT.

The V gene is TRBV28, the J gene TRBJ2-7, with D tentatively TRBD1 or TRBD2 (5 bases each). The V and J ends lost 6 bases and 1 base respectively, with 16 bases between them. The CDR3 has 15 residues. Per the germline V gene, CDR1 is MDHEN and CDR2 is SYDVKM. The CDR3 DNA sequence: TGTGCCAGCAGGCCACCGGGGCCCGGTTCCTACGAGCAGTACTTC. It codes for CASRPPGPGSYEQYF.

This rearrangement joins TRBV7-9 to TRBJ1-1; D is unresolved. Trimming left V 4 bases short and J 7 bases short, with 16 bases between. From germline, CDR1 is SEHNR and CDR2 FQNEAQ (reference sequence). The CDR3 spans 14 residues. The chain's CDR3 is CASSSLNGVSEAFF. CDR3 in DNA: TGTGCCAGCAGCTCCCTGAACGGCGTTAGTGAAGCTTTCTTT. Together with reference TRBV7-9 and TRBJ1-1, the CDR3 gives the full variable domain: DTGVSQNPRHKITKRGQNVTFRCDPISEHNRLYWYRQTLGQGPEFLTYFQNEAQLEKSRLLSDRFSAERPKGSFSTLEIQRTEQGDSAMYLCASSSLNGVSEAFFGQGTRLTVV.

This clone was counted only a few times. One end of the junction fails to match germline, which may point to a read error. The CDR3 DNA follows: TGTGCCACCTCATCCACAGGGAACTCTGAAGCTTTCTTT. Its translation: CATSSTGNSEAFF. The rearrangement links TRBV28 to TRBJ1-1; weak D call: TRBD1 (6 bases). Germline CDR1 MDHEN, CDR2 SYDVKM. CDR3 size: 13 residues.

The rearrangement links TRBV27 to TRBJ1-6; D is possibly TRBD1 (5 bases). Germline-derived CDR1 and CDR2 are MNHEY and SMNVEV (reference sequence). Trimming removed 2 bases at V and 9 bases at J, with 20 bases between. This CDR3 comprises 17 residues. Written as DNA, the CDR3 is TGTGCCAGCAGTTTACAGGGAACATCAATCCACACTTCACCCCTCCACTTT. Amino acid sequence: CASSLQGTSIHTSPLHF.

V usage is TRBV15 and J usage is TRBJ1-5; D is ambiguous. Trimming pared 0 bases from V and 4 bases from J, leaving 7 bases between. The length of the CDR3 is 14 residues. The V gene's germline CDR1 is LNHNV and CDR2 YYDKDF (reference sequence). The CDR3 reads CATSRDPGNQPQHF. The CDR3, as DNA: TGTGCCACCAGCAGAGATCCCGGGAATCAGCCCCAGCATTTT.

The rearrangement joins TRBV6-1 to TRBJ1-2, with D possibly TRBD1 on 5 matching bases. This CDR3 has 13 residues. Germline V gene data show CDR1 as MNHNS and CDR2 as SASEGT. Trimming stripped 5 bases from V and 3 bases from J, with 10 bases between. CDR3 DNA: TGTGCCAGCAGTTTCACAGGTCACTATGGCTACACCTTC. It translates to CASSFTGHYGYTF.

The chain recombines TRBV2 with TRBJ1-5; no firm D call. CDR3 length equals 15 residues. Trimming pared 6 bases from V and 0 bases from J, leaving 12 bases between. The V gene's germline CDR1 is SNHLY and CDR2 FYNNEI. The CDR3 region is CASSDGRYSNQPQHF. The DNA of the CDR3 is TGTGCCAGCAGCGATGGTAGATATAGCAATCAGCCCCAGCATTTT.

This clone was observed a handful of times. The chain has TRBV19 and TRBJ1-5; possible D gene TRBD1, 5 bases. This CDR3 contains 14 residues. Trimming left V 6 bases short and J 1 base short, with 10 bases between. Per germline, CDR1 LNHDA and CDR2 SQIVND (reference sequence). For the CDR3, the DNA is TGTGCCAGTAGCCAGGGCACCAGCAATCAGCCCCAGCATTTT. It encodes CASSQGTSNQPQHF. Drawing the rest from reference TRBV19 and TRBJ1-5, the complete variable domain is DGGITQSPKYLFRKEGQNVTLSCEQNLNHDAMYWYRQDPGQGLRLIYYSQIVNDFQKGDIAEGYSVSREKKESFPLTVTSAQKNPTAFYLCASSQGTSNQPQHFGDGTRLSIL.

This CDR3 is CASSVMDGYTDTQYF. The CDR3 DNA reads TGTGCCAGCAGCGTAATGGACGGGTACACAGATACGCAGTATTTT. The chain combines TRBV9 with TRBJ2-3; D remains ambiguous. CDR1 and CDR2 from the germline V gene are SGDLS and YYNGEE. The CDR3 has 15 residues. With 1 base removed from V and 2 bases from J, the gap between germline ends came to 11 bases.

This chain links TRBV7-9 with TRBJ1-2; 7 bases agree with TRBD1. Germline lookup yields CDR1 SEHNR and CDR2 FQNEAQ (reference sequence). CDR3 size: 14 residues. V dropped 3 bases and J dropped 8; count of bases not matched to a gene: 9. CDR3 in amino acids: CASSFPDRVPGYTF. The CDR3 DNA is TGTGCCAGCAGCTTTCCTGACAGGGTGCCAGGCTACACCTTC.